Shown below are 21 T cell receptor beta chains from a single sample sequenced in a study of cytomegalovirus exposure and HLA in healthy donors. Primers included in the PCR were 60 Vbeta and 13 Jbeta primers. The method was immunoSEQ multiplex PCR; TCRdb's version includes in-frame clones alone and lacks a portion of them. The sample yields some 150,000 clones, approximately 80% seen once. Sequences were obtained from PBMCs. These receptors all come from a female donor in good health and CMV-seropositive.

This sequence joins TRBV2 and TRBJ2-3, with 9 bases matching TRBD1. Losses at the gene ends were 5 bases for V and 3 bases for J; bases not matched to a gene: 6. Germline V lookup: CDR1 SNHLY, CDR2 FYNNEI. The CDR3 totals 15 residues. The CDR3 here is CASSLDRGGTDTQYF. In DNA form, the CDR3 reads TGTGCCAGCAGTCTGGACAGGGGTGGAACAGATACGCAGTATTTT. Full variable domain (rest looked up from reference TRBV2 and TRBJ2-3): EPEVTQTPSHQVTQMGQEVILRCVPISNHLYFYWYRQILGQKVEFLVSFYNNEISEKSEIFDDQFSVERPDGSNFTLKIRSTKLEDSAMYFCASSLDRGGTDTQYFGPGTRLTVL.

The table lists this clone with a few counts. The chain couples TRBV5-1 to TRBJ1-3; 9 positions agree with TRBD1. The CDR3 sequence is 15 residues long. V lost 4 bases, J lost 8 bases, and 10 bases stayed unmatched. Germline CDR1 reads SGHRS; CDR2 reads YFSETQ. The CDR3 DNA reads as TGCGCCAGCAGCCCATACGGGACAGGGTCACACACCATATATTTT. Translated, it gives CASSPYGTGSHTIYF.

This clone turned up a few times. The chain carries TRBV27 and TRBJ2-1; D is unclear. The V and J ends lost 2 bases and 7 bases respectively, with 9 bases between them. Per the germline V gene, CDR1 is MNHEY and CDR2 is SMNVEV (reference sequence). The CDR3 sequence is 13 residues long. In nucleotides, the CDR3 is TGTGCCAGCAGTTTAATACGCAGTAATGAGCAGTTCTTC. Translating it yields CASSLIRSNEQFF.

The V gene is TRBV20-1, the J gene TRBJ1-1; D gene unclear. Germline CDR1 is DFQATT and CDR2 is SNEGSKA (reference sequence). The CDR3 covers 11 residues. In DNA form, the CDR3 reads TGCAGCCCCCCCATGAACACTGAAGCTTTCTTT. Its protein is CSPPMNTEAFF.

V gene TRBV5-4 combines with J gene TRBJ1-2; TRBD1 aligns across 7 bases. From germline, CDR1 is SGHNT and CDR2 YYREEE (reference sequence). V was pared by 1 base and J by 4 bases, with 4 bases of the junction left unmatched. This CDR3 has 14 amino acids. As DNA, the CDR3 is TGTGCCAGCAGCTTGCGACAGGGAGGCTATGGCTACACCTTC. This translates into CASSLRQGGYGYTF.

This clone was detected a few times. V usage is TRBV30 and J usage is TRBJ1-1; 12 nucleotides line up with TRBD1. Germline V gene sequence: CDR1 GTSNPN, CDR2 SVGIG (reference sequence). Trimming cost V 1 base and J 5 bases; bases outside gene matches: 5. The CDR3 is made up of 15 amino acids. In DNA, the CDR3 is TGTGCCTGGAGTGGCCGGGACAGGGGGCTGACTGAAGCTTTCTTT. This sequence encodes CAWSGRDRGLTEAFF.

The count of this clone is one. This chain uses TRBV27 with TRBJ2-5; 7 bases are a match to TRBD1. The DNA end is more similar to TRBJ2-7, so the J call may be wrong. Germline V CDR1 and CDR2: MNHEY, SMNVEV (reference sequence). This CDR3 spans 17 amino acids. The CDR3 spells CARNQKLGQASTYEQYF. In DNA, the CDR3 is TGTGCCAGGAACCAAAAACTAGGACAGGCCTCAACCTACGAGCAGTACTTC.

The chain links TRBV11-2 to TRBJ2-1, with D possibly matching TRBD2 (6 bases). The CDR3 covers 15 residues. V lost 5 bases to trimming and J lost 4 bases, with 15 bases between them. From germline, CDR1 is SGHAT and CDR2 FQNNGV. DNA for the CDR3: TGTGCCAGCAGCCAGGGCTTTGGGGGGTACAATGAGCAGTTCTTC. This gives the protein CASSQGFGGYNEQFF.

The V gene is TRBV5-1, the J gene TRBJ2-7; 12 nucleotides line up with TRBD1. The CDR3 runs to 18 residues. The V segment lost 2 bases and the J segment 2 bases; nucleotides outside the gene matches: 11. Germline V gene lookup returns CDR1 SGHRS and CDR2 YFSETQ. CDR3 sequence: CASSLITGTGGATYEQYF. The CDR3 nucleotides read TGCGCCAGCAGCTTAATAACCGGGACAGGGGGCGCAACCTACGAGCAGTACTTC.

The J gene is TRBJ1-2, the V gene TRBV27, with D unclear. Trimming took 6 bases from V and 2 from J, leaving 16 bases between them. This CDR3 contains 15 residues. The germline V gene encodes CDR1 MNHEY and CDR2 SMNVEV (reference sequence). CDR3 in DNA: TGTGCCAGCAGCATGACAAGCAATACGAACTATGGCTACACCTTC. The encoded protein is CASSMTSNTNYGYTF.

The rearrangement links TRBV11-1 to TRBJ2-7; 7 bases align to TRBD1. Germline loops: CDR1 SGHAT, CDR2 FQDESV (reference sequence). V was pared by 5 bases and J by 5 bases, with 6 bases of the junction left unmatched. This CDR3 has 13 amino acids. CDR3 DNA: TGTGCCAGCAGCGCCGACAGGGCCGACGAGCAGTACTTC. As protein: CASSADRADEQYF.

V gene TRBV30 combines with J gene TRBJ2-5; 7 nucleotides line up with TRBD2. Germline CDR1 reads GTSNPN; CDR2 reads SVGIG (reference sequence). The CDR3 totals 11 residues. The V gene end was trimmed by 3 bases and the J gene end by 5 bases; junction bases not matched to a gene: 0. CDR3 DNA sequence: TGTGCCTGGAGGGGAGGGGAGACCCAGTACTTC. Its protein is CAWRGGETQYF.

This clone was seen only a few times. The chain recombines TRBV6-6 with TRBJ2-5, with 14 bases aligning to TRBD2. The J call may not be correct, given that the DNA end is closer to TRBJ2-7. The CDR3 is 15 residues long. Germline V gene sequence: CDR1 MNHNY, CDR2 SVGAGI (reference sequence). CDR3 nucleotides: TGTGCCAGCAGGCGGGGACTAGCGGGAGATGGCGAGCAGTACTTC. Translating gives CASRRGLAGDGEQYF.

The chain couples TRBV5-1 to TRBJ2-3; TRBD2 matches 14 bases. Germline CDR1 and CDR2: SGHRS and YFSETQ. Trimming took 0 bases from V and 5 from J; bases not matched to a gene: 2. CDR3 length: 16 residues. The CDR3 sequence: CASSLGLAGGKDTQYF. The CDR3 DNA reads as TGCGCCAGCAGCTTGGGACTAGCGGGAGGGAAAGATACGCAGTATTTT. Filled out from reference TRBV5-1 and TRBJ2-3, the complete variable domain reads KAGVTQTPRYLIKTRGQQVTLSCSPISGHRSVSWYQQTPGQGLQFLFEYFSETQRNKGNFPGRFSGRQFSNSRSEMNVSTLELGDSALYLCASSLGLAGGKDTQYFGPGTRLTVL.

This clone was detected a few times. This chain joins TRBV6-5 and TRBJ1-5; 10 nucleotides align to TRBD1. Germline trimming cut 4 bases from V and 9 bases from J; bases unmatched to any gene: 12. CDR3 size: 16 residues. Germline V lookup: CDR1 MNHEY, CDR2 SVGAGI. DNA for the CDR3: TGTGCCAGCAGTTCTGGGACAGGGGATATGCTAGGGCCCCAGCATTTT. It is translated as CASSSGTGDMLGPQHF.

The CDR3 loop reads CAISESGQGGEQYF. CDR3 sequence (DNA): TGTGCCATCAGTGAGTCTGGACAGGGTGGAGAGCAGTACTTC. The chain joins TRBV10-3 to TRBJ2-7, with 8 bases matching TRBD1. Germline V lookup: CDR1 ENHRY, CDR2 SYGVKD. J was trimmed by 7 bases and V by 0 bases; bases with no gene match: 5. This CDR3 comprises 14 residues.

The CDR3 protein is CASSKGQDNEQYF. In DNA form, the CDR3 reads TGTGCCAGTAGCAAGGGACAGGATAACGAGCAGTACTTC. The chain is built from TRBV19 and TRBJ2-7, with 8 bases lining up with TRBD1. Germline CDR1 and CDR2: LNHDA and SQIVND (reference sequence). V gave up 6 bases and J gave up 5 bases; unmatched junction bases: 6. CDR3 size: 13 residues. Combining the CDR3 with reference TRBV19 and TRBJ2-7 gives the whole variable domain DGGITQSPKYLFRKEGQNVTLSCEQNLNHDAMYWYRQDPGQGLRLIYYSQIVNDFQKGDIAEGYSVSREKKESFPLTVTSAQKNPTAFYLCASSKGQDNEQYFGPGTRLTVT.

The CDR3 sequence is CASSSVLSGGYTF. In nucleotides, the CDR3 is TGTGCCAGCAGCTCGGTCCTTAGCGGAGGCTACACCTTC. The chain carries TRBV13 and TRBJ1-2; D call uncertain. Trimming removed 4 bases from V and 8 bases from J, with 14 bases in between. Germline V gene sequence: CDR1 PRHDT, CDR2 FYEKMQ (reference sequence). CDR3 length: 13 amino acids.

The CDR3 loop is CASSITGVENTEAFF. The CDR3 nucleotides are TGTGCCAGTAGTATTACAGGGGTGGAGAACACTGAAGCTTTCTTT. This sequence joins TRBV19 and TRBJ1-1, with 7 bases aligning to TRBD1. The CDR3 extends over 15 amino acids. Germline trimming cut 3 bases from V and 1 base from J; bases unmatched to any gene: 5. The germline CDR1 and CDR2 sequences are LNHDA and SQIVND (reference sequence).

The chain combines TRBV19 with TRBJ2-2; 13 nucleotides align to TRBD2. Germline CDR1 and CDR2: LNHDA and SQIVND (reference sequence). The CDR3 spans 16 residues. With V trimmed by 4 bases and J by 5 bases, 4 bases remained unmatched. The DNA for the CDR3 is TGTGCCAGTAGTAAAGGACTAGCGGGAGTTACCGGGGAGCTGTTTTTT. Translation gives CASSKGLAGVTGELFF.

The genes are TRBV28 and TRBJ1-4; TRBD1 aligns across 7 bases. The CDR3 extends over 15 amino acids. Losses at the gene ends were 5 bases for V and 8 bases for J; bases not matched to a gene: 11. Germline assignment: CDR1 MDHEN and CDR2 SYDVKM. In DNA form, the CDR3 reads TGTGCCAGCAGTGAACGACAGGGCGGTAACGAAAAACTGTTTTTT. As protein: CASSERQGGNEKLFF.